These 17 T cell receptor beta chains were sequenced from one sample in a study of cytomegalovirus exposure and HLA in healthy donors. With 60 Vbeta and 13 Jbeta primers, the PCR was carried out. Assay: immunoSEQ multiplex PCR; the TCRdb copy retains only in-frame clones and omits some. The data hold under 200,000 clones, with around 68% observed a single time. The specimen was PBMCs. These receptors came from a man aged 50 or older in good health and CMV-seronegative.

The chain carries TRBV2 and TRBJ2-5; D possibly corresponds to TRBD2 (6 bases). The V gene's germline CDR1 is SNHLY and CDR2 FYNNEI. V was cut by 5 bases and J by 4 bases, with 14 bases left in between. This CDR3 has 14 residues. The CDR3 DNA is TGTGCCAGCAGTTTCGGGGGAGCAATAGAGACCCAGTACTTC. Encoded protein: CASSFGGAIETQYF.

The chain links TRBV5-1 to TRBJ1-1, with 7 bases matching TRBD1. The CDR3 is 14 residues long. V was pared by 6 bases and J by 4 bases, with 9 bases of the junction left unmatched. Per the germline V gene, CDR1 is SGHRS and CDR2 is YFSETQ. The CDR3: CASTRQGQGTEAFF. In DNA form, the CDR3 reads TGCGCCAGCACCCGACAGGGCCAGGGCACTGAAGCTTTCTTT. The variable domain in full, completed from reference TRBV5-1 and TRBJ1-1, reads KAGVTQTPRYLIKTRGQQVTLSCSPISGHRSVSWYQQTPGQGLQFLFEYFSETQRNKGNFPGRFSGRQFSNSRSEMNVSTLELGDSALYLCASTRQGQGTEAFFGQGTRLTVV.

The chain uses TRBV11-2 and TRBJ2-7; TRBD1 matches at 9 bases. J lost 0 bases, V lost 5 bases, and 5 bases had no gene match. The CDR3 totals 15 residues. Per the germline V gene, CDR1 is SGHAT and CDR2 is FQNNGV. In nucleotides, the CDR3 is TGTGCCAGCAGCAACGACAGGGGGTACTCCTACGAGCAGTACTTC. It encodes CASSNDRGYSYEQYF. Filled out from reference TRBV11-2 and TRBJ2-7, the complete variable domain reads EAGVAQSPRYKIIEKRQSVAFWCNPISGHATLYWYQQILGQGPKLLIQFQNNGVVDDSQLPKDRFSAERLKGVDSTLKIQPAKLEDSAVYLCASSNDRGYSYEQYFGPGTRLTVT.

This chain connects TRBV5-1 to TRBJ1-2; D is uncertain. The CDR3 has 13 residues. V lost 0 bases and J lost 7, with 10 bases in between. Germline V gene data show CDR1 as SGHRS and CDR2 as YFSETQ. CDR3 in DNA: TGCGCCAGCAGCTTGGCCAGTTCTCCTGGCTACACCTTC. This translates into CASSLASSPGYTF.

The V call is TRBV7-4, the J call TRBJ1-5, with D perhaps matching TRBD1 (5 bases). The CDR3 totals 15 residues. V was clipped by 2 bases and J by 9 bases, with 17 bases between them. Germline assignment: CDR1 SGHVT and CDR2 SQSDAQ. CDR3: CASSLTRQSLGPQHF. The CDR3 nucleotides are TGTGCCAGCAGCTTAACCCGACAGTCTTTAGGGCCCCAGCATTTT.

The rearrangement links TRBV7-2 to TRBJ1-6; 8 bases are shared with TRBD1. There are 15 residues in the CDR3. With 5 bases clipped from V and 8 bases from J, the junction kept 8 bases outside the gene matches. CDR1 SGHTA and CDR2 FQGNSA come from the germline V gene. CDR3 sequence reads: CASSQRQGLYSPLHF. Written as DNA, the CDR3 is TGTGCCAGCAGCCAACGACAGGGGCTATATTCACCCCTCCACTTT. The full variable domain, its missing parts supplied by reference TRBV7-2 and TRBJ1-6, is GAGVSQSPSNKVTEKGKDVELRCDPISGHTALYWYRQSLGQGLEFLIYFQGNSAPDKSGLPSDRFSAERTGGSVSTLTIQRTQQEDSAVYLCASSQRQGLYSPLHFGNGTRLTVT.

The rearrangement uses TRBV12-5 and TRBJ1-3; TRBD1 matches 9 bases. The CDR3 contains 17 residues. CDR1 and CDR2 from the germline V gene are LGHNT and FRNRAP. J lost 8 bases, V lost 0 bases, and 11 bases had no gene match. The CDR3 is CASGLVKEGQGIYTIYF. The CDR3 DNA sequence: TGTGCTAGTGGTTTGGTCAAGGAAGGACAGGGGATTTACACCATATATTTT.

The V and J genes are TRBV5-4 and TRBJ1-1; 9 bases are a match to TRBD1. Germline CDR1 SGHNT, CDR2 YYREEE (reference sequence). This CDR3 has 17 residues. J lost 7 bases, V lost 3 bases, and 16 bases had no gene match. CDR3 residues: CASSWGQGRPKNLEAFF. The CDR3 DNA reads TGTGCCAGCAGCTGGGGACAGGGACGACCGAAGAACCTTGAAGCTTTCTTT.

V and J are TRBV18 and TRBJ1-1; D is perhaps TRBD1 (5 bases). The CDR3 runs to 15 residues. Germline V gene lookup returns CDR1 KGHSH and CDR2 LQKENI. The germline V and J ends were trimmed by 6 bases and 1 base, with 15 bases remaining between them. The CDR3 coding sequence is TGTGCCAGCTCCCCGCAAGGGCAGGGGAACACTGAAGCTTTCTTT. Protein: CASSPQGQGNTEAFF. The variable domain in full, completed from reference TRBV18 and TRBJ1-1, reads NAGVMQNPRHLVRRRGQEARLRCSPMKGHSHVYWYRQLPEEGLKFMVYLQKENIIDESGMPKERFSAEFPKEGPSILRIQQVVRGDSAAYFCASSPQGQGNTEAFFGQGTRLTVV.

The chain's CDR3 is CASSHPDSRVEAFF. CDR3 DNA sequence: TGCGCCAGCAGCCATCCTGACAGTCGGGTTGAGGCTTTCTTT. V usage is TRBV4-1 and J usage is TRBJ1-1; a weak D match, TRBD1 (5 bases). Trimming left V 3 bases short and J 11 bases short, with 19 bases between. CDR1 is MGHRA and CDR2 is YSYEKL in the germline V gene. CDR3 length: 14 residues.

CDR3 residues: CASSSQGGAGANVLTF. CDR3 coding DNA: TGTGCCAGCAGCTCTCAAGGAGGAGCTGGGGCCAACGTCCTGACTTTC. The V and J genes are TRBV5-6 and TRBJ2-6; tentative D call: TRBD2 (5 bases). Germline V gives CDR1 SGHDT, CDR2 YYEEEE. V lost 3 bases to trimming and J lost 2 bases, with 12 bases between them. The length of the CDR3 is 16 residues.

This chain connects TRBV7-9 to TRBJ1-4; unclear D gene. The CDR3 consists of 15 residues. V was cut by 6 bases and J by 5 bases, with 16 bases left in between. Germline loops: CDR1 SEHNR, CDR2 FQNEAQ (reference sequence). The CDR3 sequence is CASSPDIARNEKLFF. As DNA, the CDR3 is TGTGCCAGCAGTCCAGACATTGCTCGGAATGAAAAACTGTTTTTT.

The chain couples TRBV25-1 to TRBJ1-2; D gene unclear. The CDR3 is made up of 15 amino acids. V lost 4 bases to trimming and J lost 4 bases, with 16 bases between them. CDR1 MGHDK and CDR2 SYGVNS come from the germline V gene. The CDR3 loop is CASSGSRVGPYGYTF. DNA of the CDR3: TGTGCCAGCAGTGGATCGCGGGTGGGCCCCTATGGCTACACCTTC.

CDR3 region: CASSLTGYDSPLHF. The CDR3 region has the DNA TGTGCCAGCAGCTTAACAGGGTACGATTCACCCCTCCACTTT. The chain carries TRBV7-2 and TRBJ1-6, with D maybe TRBD1 (6 bases). The CDR3 contains 14 residues. The germline CDR1 and CDR2 sequences are SGHTA and FQGNSA. V was shortened by 2 bases and J by 8 bases, with 10 bases between the two germline ends.

The CDR3 sequence: CASSPTGAGTQYF. Here the CDR3 DNA reads TGTGCCAGCAGTCCGACAGGGGCGGGCACGCAGTATTTT. This chain links TRBV2 with TRBJ2-3, with TRBD1 matching 8 bases. V shed 5 bases, J shed 9 bases, and the junction held 7 bases outside the gene matches. CDR3 size: 13 residues. Germline V lookup: CDR1 SNHLY, CDR2 FYNNEI.

This chain connects TRBV13 to TRBJ1-1, with 7 bases identical to TRBD1. The germline gives CDR1 PRHDT, CDR2 FYEKMQ (reference sequence). V lost 7 bases and J lost 5; bases outside the gene matches: 7. This CDR3 contains 13 residues. The CDR3 nucleotides read TGTGCCAGCACCCTTGACAGGGAAACTGAAGCTTTCTTT. Amino acid sequence: CASTLDRETEAFF.

The sample holds one count of this clone. The chain combines TRBV28 with TRBJ2-7; a possible D gene is TRBD2 (6 bases). V gave up 9 bases and J gave up 2 bases, with 8 bases separating them. CDR3 length equals 11 residues. CDR1 MDHEN and CDR2 SYDVKM come from the germline V gene. CDR3 sequence reads: CASCGTYEQYF. The CDR3 DNA is TGTGCCAGTTGCGGGACCTACGAGCAGTACTTC.